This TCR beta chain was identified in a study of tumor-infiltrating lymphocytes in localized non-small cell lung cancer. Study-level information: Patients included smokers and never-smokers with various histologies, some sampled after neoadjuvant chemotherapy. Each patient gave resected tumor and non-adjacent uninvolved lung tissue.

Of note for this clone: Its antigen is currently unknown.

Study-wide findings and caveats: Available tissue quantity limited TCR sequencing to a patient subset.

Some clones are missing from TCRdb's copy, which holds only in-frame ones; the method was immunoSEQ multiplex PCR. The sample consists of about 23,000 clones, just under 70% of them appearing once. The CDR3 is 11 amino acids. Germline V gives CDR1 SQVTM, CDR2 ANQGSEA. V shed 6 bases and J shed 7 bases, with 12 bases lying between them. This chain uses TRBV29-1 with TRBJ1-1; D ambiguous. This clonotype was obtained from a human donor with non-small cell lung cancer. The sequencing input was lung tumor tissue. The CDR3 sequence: CSVRVTSEAFF. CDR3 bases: TGCAGCGTGCGGGTCACTAGTGAAGCTTTCTTT. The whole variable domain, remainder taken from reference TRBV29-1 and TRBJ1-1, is SAVISQKPSRDICQRGTSLTIQCQVDSQVTMMFWYRQQPGQSLTLIATANQGSEATYESGFVIDKFPISRPNLTFSTLTVSNMSPEDSSIYLCSVRVTSEAFFGQGTRLTVV.